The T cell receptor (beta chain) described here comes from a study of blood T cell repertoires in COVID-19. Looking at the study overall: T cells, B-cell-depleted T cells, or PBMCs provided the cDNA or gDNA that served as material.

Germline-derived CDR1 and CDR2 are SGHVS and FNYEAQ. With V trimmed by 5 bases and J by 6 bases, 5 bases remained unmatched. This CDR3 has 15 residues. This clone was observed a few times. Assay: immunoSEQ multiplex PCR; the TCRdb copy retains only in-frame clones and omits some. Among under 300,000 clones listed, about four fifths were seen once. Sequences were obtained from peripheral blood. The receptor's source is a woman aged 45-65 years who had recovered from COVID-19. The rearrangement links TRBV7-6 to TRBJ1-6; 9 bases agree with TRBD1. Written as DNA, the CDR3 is TGTGCCAGCAGCCGAGGGACAGGGAGTAATTCACCCCTCCACTTT. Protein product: CASSRGTGSNSPLHF. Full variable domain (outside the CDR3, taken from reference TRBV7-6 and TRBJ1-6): GAGVSQSPRYKVTKRGQDVALRCDPISGHVSLYWYRQALGQGPEFLTYFNYEAQQDKSGLPNDRFSAERPEGSISTLTIQRTEQRDSAMYRCASSRGTGSNSPLHFGNGTRLTVT.